This TCR beta chain is from a study of cytomegalovirus exposure and HLA in healthy donors. Study details: An early release of data contained approximately 80 million unique TCRs, which came from HLA-typed donors.

The PCR used 60 Vbeta and 13 Jbeta primers. Libraries were prepared by immunoSEQ multiplex PCR; TCRdb keeps only in-frame clonotypes and omits some of them. The profile shows about 130,000 clones, around 82% of them singletons. This CDR3 region has 14 residues. Trimming took off 4 bases at V and 7 bases at J, with 15 bases between the two ends. Germline V gene sequence: CDR1 SGHRS, CDR2 YFSETQ. In regard to this clone: Antigen: not known.

Study-level points and caveats: Further analysis, carried out later, found HLA-associated TCR beta chains more clonally expanded than equally common other chains.

The chain combines TRBV5-1 with TRBJ1-5; D gene unclear. This clonotype was sampled from a man aged 35 to 55 in good health and CMV-seronegative. Sequences were obtained from PBMCs. The CDR3 loop is CASSPRDLSQPQHF. DNA for the CDR3: TGCGCCAGCAGCCCCCGGGATCTTTCGCAGCCCCAGCATTTT.